The 20 T cell receptor beta chains below come from one sample, sequenced in a study of beta chain features in type 1 diabetes. Expressed TCRB transcripts were sequenced because the entire RNA isolate underwent reverse transcription. Assay: immunoSEQ multiplex PCR; the TCRdb copy retains only in-frame clones and omits some. The sample has some 270,000 clones, about 14% seen once. Sequenced material: naive CD4+ T cells from blood. The receptors stem from a middle-aged woman in good health.

This chain joins TRBV10-3 and TRBJ2-3, with TRBD2 matching 11 bases. The CDR3 has 16 amino acids. The V gene end was trimmed by 6 bases and the J gene end by 4 bases; junction bases not matched to a gene: 9. Germline V gene sequence: CDR1 ENHRY, CDR2 SYGVKD. This chain's CDR3 is CAISPFSGGAADTQYF. The DNA for the CDR3 is TGTGCCATCAGCCCCTTTAGCGGGGGGGCCGCAGATACGCAGTATTTT.

The V call is TRBV13, the J call TRBJ2-7; tentative D call: TRBD1 (7 bases). The germline CDR1 and CDR2 sequences are PRHDT and FYEKMQ (reference sequence). This CDR3 is built from 15 residues. The V and J ends lost 5 bases and 2 bases respectively, with 16 bases between them. The CDR3 sequence is CASSGGTARAYEQYF. CDR3 sequence (DNA): TGTGCCAGCAGCGGGGGGACAGCCAGAGCCTACGAGCAGTACTTC.

The chain combines TRBV15 with TRBJ1-5; possibly TRBD1 for D (5 bases). V gave up 2 bases and J gave up 8 bases, with 16 bases separating them. Per the germline V gene, CDR1 is LNHNV and CDR2 is YYDKDF (reference sequence). The CDR3 is 15 residues long. This chain's CDR3 is CATSRQTGEIEPQHF. CDR3 nucleotide sequence: TGTGCCACCAGCAGACAAACGGGGGAAATTGAGCCCCAGCATTTT.

The V and J genes are TRBV6-5 and TRBJ2-3; perhaps TRBD2 as D (6 bases). The germline CDR1 and CDR2 sequences are MNHEY and SVGAGI. The CDR3 sequence is 14 residues long. V was clipped by 5 bases and J by 2 bases, with 11 bases between them. DNA of the CDR3: TGTGCCAGCAGTCCCGGAGGGTACACAGATACGCAGTATTTT. Translating gives CASSPGGYTDTQYF.

This clone was seen more than once but under ten times. V usage is TRBV5-1 and J usage is TRBJ2-1; 9 nucleotides line up with TRBD2. This CDR3 region has 15 residues. The V segment lost 7 bases and the J segment 5 bases; nucleotides outside the gene matches: 10. Germline loops: CDR1 SGHRS, CDR2 YFSETQ. CDR3 sequence: CASGTTGLANNEQFF. The CDR3 bases are TGCGCCAGCGGGACGACGGGACTAGCAAACAATGAGCAGTTCTTC.

This clone was seen only a few times. The gene calls are TRBV4-1 and TRBJ2-7, with 10 positions matching TRBD1. Germline V CDR1 and CDR2: MGHRA, YSYEKL. Unmatched junction bases numbered 11, after V lost 0 bases and J lost 6 bases. The CDR3 is made up of 17 amino acids. The CDR3 region is CASSQDHYGTGDGEQYF. DNA of the CDR3: TGCGCCAGCAGCCAAGATCACTACGGGACAGGGGATGGCGAGCAGTACTTC.

There are many counts of this clone. The chain uses TRBV7-9 and TRBJ2-1, with a tentative D call TRBD1 (6 bases). Germline assignment: CDR1 SEHNR and CDR2 FQNEAQ (reference sequence). Trimming stripped 6 bases from V and 15 bases from J, with 18 bases between. CDR3 size: 12 residues. This chain's CDR3 is CASSLSPGQAFF. CDR3 DNA: TGTGCCAGCAGTCTCTCACCGGGACAAGCGTTCTTC.

The V gene is TRBV2, the J gene TRBJ2-7; TRBD2 matches at 7 bases. V lost 6 bases to trimming and J lost 5 bases; unmatched junction nucleotides: 7. Germline CDR1 reads SNHLY; CDR2 reads FYNNEI. This CDR3 is 13 amino acids long. The CDR3 nucleotides read TGTGCCAGCAGGGGCGGGGGTAAGGACGAGCAGTACTTC. Protein sequence: CASRGGGKDEQYF.

V and J are TRBV11-2 and TRBJ1-5; TRBD1 matches 8 bases. The CDR3 runs to 15 residues. Germline V gene lookup returns CDR1 SGHAT and CDR2 FQNNGV. Trimming cost V 5 bases and J 4 bases; bases outside gene matches: 7. The CDR3 spells CASSPDDRGNQPQHF. As DNA, the CDR3 is TGTGCCAGCAGCCCAGACGACAGGGGTAATCAGCCCCAGCATTTT. Full variable domain (remainder filled in from reference TRBV11-2 and TRBJ1-5): EAGVAQSPRYKIIEKRQSVAFWCNPISGHATLYWYQQILGQGPKLLIQFQNNGVVDDSQLPKDRFSAERLKGVDSTLKIQPAKLEDSAVYLCASSPDDRGNQPQHFGDGTRLSIL.

This clone showed up just a few times. The chain is built from TRBV5-6 and TRBJ2-2, with D possibly being TRBD2 (6 bases). Trimming removed 4 bases at V and 0 bases at J, with 10 bases between. The CDR3 covers 15 residues. Germline V gene lookup returns CDR1 SGHDT and CDR2 YYEEEE. The CDR3: CASSPGTSNTGELFF. Written as DNA, the CDR3 is TGTGCCAGCAGCCCCGGGACTTCGAACACCGGGGAGCTGTTTTTT.

This sequence joins TRBV6-1 and TRBJ2-1, with a possible D match to TRBD1 (6 bases). The CDR3 covers 14 residues. The germline V and J ends were trimmed by 10 bases and 2 bases, with 15 bases remaining between them. Germline lookup yields CDR1 MNHNS and CDR2 SASEGT. CDR3 sequence: CATTPGTTYNEQFF. In DNA form, the CDR3 reads TGTGCCACCACCCCCGGGACAACCTACAATGAGCAGTTCTTC.

This clone has more than one count but fewer than ten. This chain connects TRBV7-2 to TRBJ2-5, with 9 bases fitting TRBD1. With V trimmed by 0 bases and J by 5 bases, 4 bases remained unmatched. This CDR3 is 15 amino acids long. Germline assignment: CDR1 SGHTA and CDR2 FQGNSA. The CDR3 bases are TGTGCCAGCAGCTTAGCAGGGACAGGGACCGAGACCCAGTACTTC. Its translation: CASSLAGTGTETQYF.

This clone was counted a few times. V usage is TRBV18 and J usage is TRBJ2-7, with D possibly TRBD1 on 5 matching bases. CDR3 length: 15 amino acids. The ends were cut back, 4 bases at V and 0 bases at J, with 13 bases in the middle. The V gene's germline CDR1 is KGHSH and CDR2 LQKENI. CDR3 DNA sequence: TGTGCCAGCTCACGTGTAGGAGACAGCTCCTACGAGCAGTACTTC. Amino acid sequence: CASSRVGDSSYEQYF.

This clone was detected a few times. The chain couples TRBV6-5 to TRBJ2-7; TRBD1 aligns across 9 bases. In germline, CDR1 is MNHEY, CDR2 SVGAGI. The CDR3 spans 15 residues. V was pared by 5 bases and J by 2 bases, with 7 bases of the junction left unmatched. The CDR3 is CASSKQGAQTYEQYF. CDR3 nucleotides: TGTGCCAGCAGTAAACAGGGGGCGCAGACCTACGAGCAGTACTTC.

The sample holds a few counts of this clone. V usage is TRBV18 and J usage is TRBJ2-2; 7 bases are a match to TRBD1. The ends lost 4 bases at V and 4 bases at J; junction bases unmatched: 3. There are 14 residues in the CDR3. Germline CDR1 KGHSH, CDR2 LQKENI. The CDR3: CASSLQGRTGELFF. The CDR3 coding sequence is TGTGCCAGCTCACTACAGGGGCGCACCGGGGAGCTGTTTTTT. Variable domain in full (rest from reference TRBV18 and TRBJ2-2): NAGVMQNPRHLVRRRGQEARLRCSPMKGHSHVYWYRQLPEEGLKFMVYLQKENIIDESGMPKERFSAEFPKEGPSILRIQQVVRGDSAAYFCASSLQGRTGELFFGEGSRLTVL.

A few counts support this clone. The V gene is TRBV6-5, the J gene TRBJ2-1, with no clear D. Germline loops: CDR1 MNHEY, CDR2 SVGAGI. Trimming took 6 bases from V and 9 from J, leaving 9 bases between them. The CDR3 extends over 11 amino acids. The CDR3: CASRLLTEQFF. CDR3 DNA sequence: TGTGCCAGCAGACTACTCACTGAGCAGTTCTTC.

This chain links TRBV6-5 with TRBJ2-5; no firm D call. Deletions cut 2 bases from V and 3 bases from J, with 7 bases between. The CDR3 totals 13 residues. CDR1 and CDR2 from the germline V gene are MNHEY and SVGAGI. The CDR3 DNA sequence: TGTGCCAGCAGTTACGGGCAGGAAGAGACCCAGTACTTC. It encodes CASSYGQEETQYF.

This clone was observed a few times. The CDR3 loop is CATSSGGSSPLHF. CDR3 bases: TGTGCCACCAGTTCGGGGGGATCTTCACCCCTCCACTTT. V gene TRBV7-2 combines with J gene TRBJ1-6; D possibly corresponds to TRBD1 (5 bases). Germline assignment: CDR1 SGHTA and CDR2 FQGNSA. Trimming pared 10 bases from V and 9 bases from J, leaving 16 bases between. The CDR3 has 13 residues.

This clone was counted at least ten times. The chain links TRBV15 to TRBJ1-2; D is undetermined. Per the germline V gene, CDR1 is LNHNV and CDR2 is YYDKDF (reference sequence). The CDR3 is made up of 13 amino acids. Trimming took off 0 bases at V and 6 bases at J, with 8 bases between the two ends. The CDR3 spells CATSRELRDGYTF. In DNA, the CDR3 is TGTGCCACCAGCAGAGAGCTACGTGATGGCTACACCTTC.

The chain combines TRBV5-4 with TRBJ1-5; 8 nucleotides match TRBD1. This CDR3 has 14 amino acids. Germline V gene lookup returns CDR1 SGHNT and CDR2 YYREEE (reference sequence). V was clipped by 2 bases and J by 5 bases; unmatched bases: 3. CDR3 coding DNA: TGTGCCAGCAGCTTACAGGGGGTCGATCAGCCCCAGCATTTT. Protein product: CASSLQGVDQPQHF. The full variable domain, in which reference TRBV5-4 and TRBJ1-5 provide the parts outside the CDR3, is ETGVTQSPTHLIKTRGQQVTLRCSSQSGHNTVSWYQQALGQGPQFIFQYYREEENGRGNFPPRFSGLQFPNYSSELNVNALELDDSALYLCASSLQGVDQPQHFGDGTRLSIL.